These 22 T cell receptor beta chains originate from one sample sequenced in a study of early T cells in non-severe SARS-CoV-2 infection. Each CDR3 protein is one row after TCRdb ran MiXCR on the 5' RACE reads. Here the sample spans about 110,000 distinct CDR3 sequences, around 10% being singletons. The sample consisted of whole blood. The receptor set was obtained from an adult who was a healthcare worker with PCR-confirmed SARS-CoV-2 infection or an uninfected control (not recorded which).

This clonotype has more than one count but fewer than ten. V gene TRBV7-3 combines with J gene TRBJ2-1; 8 nucleotides agree with TRBD1. There are 16 residues in the CDR3. CDR1 and CDR2 from the germline V gene are SGHTA and FQGTGA. Germline trimming cut 5 bases from V and 6 bases from J; bases unmatched to any gene: 12. In nucleotides, the CDR3 is TGTGCCAGCAGCCCCGTCCAGGGGGCGCCGGGCAATGAGCAGTTCTTC. This codes for CASSPVQGAPGNEQFF.

This clonotype was seen ten or more times. This chain's CDR3 is CSAETRELAGEQYF. The CDR3 region has the DNA TGCAGTGCCGAAACTAGAGAACTTGCGGGCGAGCAGTACTTC. The rearrangement joins TRBV20-1 to TRBJ2-7; perhaps TRBD2 as D (5 bases). Germline V gene data show CDR1 as DFQATT and CDR2 as SNEGSKA (reference sequence). Deletions cut 6 bases from V and 6 bases from J, with 21 bases between. The length of the CDR3 is 14 residues.

With regard to this clonotype: A read error may be the cause here, since a much bigger clone is one base away. This rearrangement joins TRBV20-1 to TRBJ2-4; TRBD2 might be the D (7 bases). The CDR3 consists of 14 residues. Germline CDR1 DFQATT, CDR2 SNEGSKA (reference sequence). V was clipped by 4 bases and J by 6 bases, with 16 bases between them. The CDR3 bases are TGCAGTGCTAAGGAGCCGGGGGGCGGAAACATTCAGTACTTC. Protein: CSAKEPGGGNIQYF.

This clonotype was recorded at least ten times. The V call is TRBV7-9, the J call TRBJ2-7; 8 bases map to TRBD2. The J segment lost 4 bases and the V segment lost 4 bases, leaving 6 bases of the junction unmatched. CDR3 length: 14 residues. Germline V lookup: CDR1 SEHNR, CDR2 FQNEAQ (reference sequence). Written as DNA, the CDR3 is TGTGCCAGCAGCTCGCCCGGGGGGGTTTACGAGCAGTACTTC. Translating gives CASSSPGGVYEQYF.

This clonotype was seen more than once but under ten times. The DNA is left out, because the CDR3 cannot be placed on it with certainty; the CDR3 is given as TCRdb lists it. This chain uses TRBV7-8 with TRBJ2-3. Ends included, the CDR3 has 11 residues. The germline gives CDR1 SGHVS, CDR2 FQNEAQ. The CDR3 is CASSFGYGSAF.

This clonotype was recorded a few times. The J gene is TRBJ2-7, the V gene TRBV28, with 10 bases aligning to TRBD1. This CDR3 contains 14 residues. V was clipped by 6 bases and J by 5 bases; unmatched bases: 7. CDR1 is MDHEN, CDR2 SYDVKM, per germline. The DNA for the CDR3 is TGTGCCAGCAGCCGACAGGGGGCGGGGAACGAGCAGTACTTC. The encoded protein is CASSRQGAGNEQYF.

This clonotype showed up just a few times. The chain couples TRBV10-2 to TRBJ2-3; 7 nucleotides align to TRBD2. CDR3 length: 15 residues. Trimming at V came to 3 bases and at J to 6 bases, leaving 9 bases not matched to a gene. CDR1 is WSHSY, CDR2 SAAADI, per germline. CDR3 DNA sequence: TGCGCCAGCAGTGAATCGGCTAGCGGTACTGATACGCAGTATTTT. As protein: CASSESASGTDTQYF.

Only a few counts were recorded for this clonotype. The gene calls are TRBV20-1 and TRBJ2-7; D not resolved. CDR1 is DFQATT, CDR2 SNEGSKA, per germline (reference sequence). V was pared by 4 bases and J by 2 bases, with 15 bases between. This CDR3 has 14 amino acids. DNA of the CDR3: TGCAGTGCTATCTGGGCGAAATCTACCTACGAGCAGTACTTC. Its translation is CSAIWAKSTYEQYF.

This clonotype showed up many times. The J gene is TRBJ2-5, the V gene TRBV10-3; the D gene is possibly TRBD1 (6 bases). Looked up from germline, CDR1 is ENHRY and CDR2 is SYGVKD. The CDR3 length is 15 residues. Trimming removed 5 bases at V and 4 bases at J, with 17 bases between. CDR3 sequence reads: CAISTRGPTGETQYF. The CDR3 nucleotides read TGTGCCATCAGTACTAGAGGGCCGACAGGAGAGACCCAGTACTTC.

The table lists this clonotype with a count of one. The V gene is TRBV7-2, the J gene TRBJ2-7, with TRBD1 as a possible D gene (6 bases). The CDR3 extends over 12 amino acids. The germline V and J ends were trimmed by 5 bases and 6 bases, with 11 bases remaining between them. Germline CDR1 reads SGHTA; CDR2 reads FQGNSA. For the CDR3, the DNA is TGTGCCAGCAGCCTTCGGACAGTCGAGCAGTACTTC. It yields the protein CASSLRTVEQYF.

The J gene is TRBJ2-3, the V gene TRBV7-3, with 8 nucleotides matching TRBD1. The CDR3 covers 15 residues. With 5 bases clipped from V and 2 bases from J, the junction kept 6 bases outside the gene matches. CDR1 is SGHTA and CDR2 is FQGTGA in the germline V gene. CDR3 DNA sequence: TGTGCCAGCAGCCCACCGGGACAGGCCACAGATACGCAGTATTTT. Protein product: CASSPPGQATDTQYF.

The chain couples TRBV7-8 to TRBJ1-1, with 7 bases aligning to TRBD1. The CDR3 loop spans 14 amino acids. V gave up 5 bases and J gave up 6 bases; unmatched junction bases: 9. From germline, CDR1 is SGHVS and CDR2 FQNEAQ. CDR3 bases: TGTGCCAGCAGCCCTCGCCACAGGGGATCTGAAGCTTTCTTT. Translation: CASSPRHRGSEAFF.

This clonotype was seen only a few times. The chain couples TRBV29-1 to TRBJ2-1; D not certain. Germline V gene lookup returns CDR1 SQVTM and CDR2 ANQGSEA. The CDR3 is 13 amino acids. Trimming stripped 6 bases from V and 1 base from J, with 10 bases between. The CDR3 protein is CSVTRDSYNEQFF. DNA of the CDR3: TGCAGCGTCACAAGGGATTCCTACAATGAGCAGTTCTTC.

This clonotype was detected only once. As DNA, the CDR3 is TGTGCCAGCATGGCAGGGTCTTTCGACGAGCAGTACTTC. Translating gives CASMAGSFDEQYF. V is TRBV28 and J is TRBJ2-7, with D possibly matching TRBD1 (5 bases). Germline CDR1 is MDHEN and CDR2 is SYDVKM. The CDR3 sequence is 13 residues long. Between the trimmed V and J ends, which lost 7 bases and 5 bases, there was a span of 15 bases.

In the case of this clonotype: A much larger clone is a single base away; this may be a read error. The CDR3 here is CASNPTPIERPIQYF. The CDR3, as DNA: TGTGCCAGCAACCCCACACCGATAGAGAGGCCCATTCAGTACTTC. The V and J genes are TRBV21-1 and TRBJ2-4. TRBV21-1 is noted as a pseudogene. The CDR3 runs to 15 residues.

In its sample, this clonotype was seen a few times. The genes are TRBV2 and TRBJ1-5; D ambiguous. CDR3 length equals 15 residues. The V and J ends lost 1 base and 0 bases respectively, with 7 bases between them. Germline assignment: CDR1 SNHLY and CDR2 FYNNEI. CDR3 in DNA: TGTGCCAGCAGTGAAGGAGGGTATAGCAATCAGCCCCAGCATTTT. It yields the protein CASSEGGYSNQPQHF.

The CDR3 here is CASRGRISNQPQHF. CDR3 nucleotide sequence: TGTGCCAGCCGGGGCCGAATTAGCAATCAGCCCCAGCATTTT. The gene calls are TRBV6-5 and TRBJ1-5; D perhaps matches TRBD1 (5 bases). The CDR3 length is 14 residues. CDR1 is MNHEY, CDR2 SVGAGI, per germline. Trimming cost V 8 bases and J 0 bases, with 11 bases left between them.

There are a few counts of this clonotype. The chain links TRBV18 to TRBJ2-1, with 12 bases identical to TRBD2. The trim removed 4 bases at V and 9 bases at J, leaving 7 bases unmatched. In germline, CDR1 is KGHSH, CDR2 LQKENI. This CDR3 spans 15 amino acids. CDR3: CASSLLAGGLPEQFF. The CDR3 DNA reads as TGTGCCAGCTCACTCCTAGCGGGGGGGCTCCCTGAGCAGTTCTTC.

This clonotype came up many times. This chain uses TRBV6-4 with TRBJ2-1; D unresolved. This CDR3 has 16 residues. The V end was cut by 0 bases, the J end by 2 bases, with 11 bases between. Germline V gene sequence: CDR1 MRHNA, CDR2 SNTAGT. Here the CDR3 reads CASSDSSVPPYNEQFF. For the CDR3, the DNA is TGTGCCAGCAGTGACTCTTCGGTCCCGCCCTACAATGAGCAGTTCTTC.

The chain has TRBV7-2 and TRBJ1-1; D gene ambiguous. This CDR3 spans 12 amino acids. The ends were cut back, 5 bases at V and 3 bases at J, with 7 bases in the middle. Looked up from germline, CDR1 is SGHTA and CDR2 is FQGNSA. CDR3: CASSPGYTEAFF. The CDR3 DNA sequence: TGTGCCAGCAGCCCGGGGTACACTGAAGCTTTCTTT.

This chain joins TRBV30 and TRBJ2-2; 7 bases match TRBD1. Germline-derived CDR1 and CDR2 are GTSNPN and SVGIG (reference sequence). After removal of 3 bases from V and 4 bases from J, the junction contained 11 bases not matched to a gene. The CDR3 is 16 amino acids. For the CDR3, the DNA is TGTGCCTGGAGCACAAAGGAGGCAGGGGGCACCGGGGAGCTGTTTTTT. Its protein product is CAWSTKEAGGTGELFF.

Turning to this clonotype: A read error may explain this, as a much larger clone is one base away. The J gene is TRBJ2-7, the V gene TRBV11-1; 9 positions match TRBD1. The V gene end was trimmed by 9 bases and the J gene end by 7 bases; junction bases not matched to a gene: 13. Germline values: CDR1 SGHAT, CDR2 FQDESV (reference sequence). The CDR3 consists of 14 residues. CDR3 sequence reads: CARTMGQGLREQYF. In DNA, the CDR3 is TGTGCCAGAACCATGGGACAGGGTCTGCGAGAGCAGTACTTC.